This T cell receptor (beta chain) was recovered during a study of OX40 agonist ivuxolimab in advanced cancers. About the study: Patients received intravenous ivuxolimab every 2 weeks at 0.01 to 10 mg/kg. The group had a mean age of around 64 years, ranged from about 20 to 80, and was roughly 80% male. Whole-study results and caveats: Certain nonresponders likewise exhibited a low normalized T-cell clonal expansion. Blood T cells, both CD4+ and CD8+, expanded clonally by week 6 at 0.1 to 3.0 mg/kg.

As concerns this clone: Its antigen is still unknown.

CDR3 size: 13 residues. Trimming took 4 bases from V and 9 from J, leaving 12 bases between them. Per the germline V gene, CDR1 is SNHLY and CDR2 is FYNNEI. The assay was immunoSEQ multiplex PCR, and TCRdb's table has in-frame clones only and misses some. This table holds around 76,000 clones, 75% to 85% found once. The chain carries TRBV2 and TRBJ2-2; D may be TRBD1 (5 bases). The sample consisted of CD4+ or CD8+ T cells sorted from blood, taken in a trial of the OX40 agonist ivuxolimab. This clonotype was obtained from an adult with an advanced solid tumor such as melanoma, head and neck, liver or kidney cancer. The CDR3 sequence: CASSGQFEWELFF. Here the CDR3 DNA reads TGTGCCAGCAGTGGACAGTTCGAATGGGAGCTGTTTTTT.